The T cell receptor beta chain described here comes from a study of cytomegalovirus exposure and HLA in healthy donors. Study outcomes and limitations: Using a false discovery rate of 0.05, a later analysis showed that approximately 18,000 TCR beta sequences were associated with HLA alleles. Investigators reported more than 150 TCR beta chains as tied to cytomegalovirus.

Concerning this clone itself: The antigen remains undetermined.

Both 60 Vbeta primers and 13 Jbeta primers went into the PCR. The repertoire was sequenced with immunoSEQ multiplex PCR; TCRdb's copy has only in-frame clones and lacks some. The table shows some 220,000 clones, with about three quarters occurring only once. Trimming shortened V by 2 bases and J by 5 bases, and 9 bases separated the two germline ends. The CDR3 totals 13 residues. Germline V gene data show CDR1 as SGHNT and CDR2 as YENEEA. The J gene is TRBJ1-1, the V gene TRBV11-3; no clear D. What was sequenced was PBMCs. The TCR was taken from a boy aged 5-17 years in good health and CMV-seronegative. The CDR3, as DNA: TGTGCCAGCAGCTTATTCCCGGAGACTGAAGCTTTCTTT. Amino acids: CASSLFPETEAFF. Full variable domain (rest looked up from reference TRBV11-3 and TRBJ1-1): EAGVVQSPRYKIIEKKQPVAFWCNPISGHNTLYWYLQNLGQGPELLIRYENEEAVDDSQLPKDRFSAERLKGVDSTLKIQPAELGDSAVYLCASSLFPETEAFFGQGTRLTVV.